This TCR beta chain was identified in a study of blood T cell repertoires in COVID-19. Study details: The United States, Italy and Spain provided the acute and convalescent COVID-19 samples. PBMCs, B-cell-depleted T cells, or T cells were the source of the cDNA or gDNA that made up the material.

Original analysis: Reference gene primer amplification in the assay estimated nucleated cell counts. Data came from immunoSEQ multiplex PCR; TCRdb stores just in-frame clones and leaves some out. That table supplies the V and J calls and clone size; D and trimming were determined from the DNA. The data contain some 290,000 clones, 80% to 85% of them singletons. Regarding this clone: This sample includes further DNA sequences coding for the same CDR3.

This TCR came from an older woman with active or convalescent COVID-19. The sequencing sample was made of peripheral blood.

The CDR3 is CASSYSGIYEQYF. The DNA for the CDR3 is TGTGCCAGCAGTTATTCGGGGATCTACGAGCAGTACTTC. This chain links TRBV6-5 with TRBJ2-7, with D possibly being TRBD2 (5 bases). CDR3 length equals 13 residues. V was clipped by 3 bases and J by 3 bases, with 9 bases between them. The germline CDR1 and CDR2 sequences are MNHEY and SVGAGI.